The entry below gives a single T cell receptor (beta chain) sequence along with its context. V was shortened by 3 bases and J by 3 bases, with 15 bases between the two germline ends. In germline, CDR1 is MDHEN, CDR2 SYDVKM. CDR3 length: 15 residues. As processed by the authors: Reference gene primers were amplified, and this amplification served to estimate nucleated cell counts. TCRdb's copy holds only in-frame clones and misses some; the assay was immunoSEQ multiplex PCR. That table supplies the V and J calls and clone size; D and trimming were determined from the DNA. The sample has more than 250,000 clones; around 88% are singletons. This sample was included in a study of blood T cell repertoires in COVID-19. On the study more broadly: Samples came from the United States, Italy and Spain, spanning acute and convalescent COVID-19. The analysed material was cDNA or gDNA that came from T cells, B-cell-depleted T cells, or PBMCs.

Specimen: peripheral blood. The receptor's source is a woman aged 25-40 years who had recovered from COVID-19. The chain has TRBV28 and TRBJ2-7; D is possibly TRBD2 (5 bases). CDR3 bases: TGTGCCAGCAGTTTCACCGGGAATGGGGTCTACGAGCAGTACTTC. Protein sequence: CASSFTGNGVYEQYF.